Each of the 25 T cell receptor beta chains below was sequenced from the same sample in a study of shared clonotypes between healthy human individuals. CD45RO-negative CD8 cells positively selected for CCR7 made up the naive population, which excluded terminally differentiated effector memory CD45RA+ cells. Clones were sequenced by immunoSEQ multiplex PCR, and TCRdb holds only the in-frame ones, with some missing. This table has millions of clones, approximately 95% appearing once. Sequencing used naive CD8+ T cells sorted from blood. The receptors stem from a man younger than 35 in good health.

In DNA, the CDR3 is TGTGCCAGCAGCCAAGGGGATCTGGAGACAGCGGACACCTTC. Protein product: CASSQGDLETADTF. J is TRBJ1-2 and V is TRBV4-2; possible D gene TRBD1, 5 bases. CDR1 LGHNA and CDR2 YNFKEQ come from the germline V gene. CDR3 length equals 14 residues. The V and J ends lost 1 base and 12 bases respectively, with 18 bases between them.

The chain employs TRBV27 and TRBJ2-7, with TRBD2 matching 11 bases. The trim removed 10 bases at V and 3 bases at J, leaving 11 bases unmatched. The CDR3 contains 15 residues. The V gene's germline CDR1 is MNHEY and CDR2 SMNVEV (reference sequence). The CDR3 nucleotides read TGTGCCACCCACCCCGGGACTAGCGGATTCTACGAGCAGTACTTC. This encodes CATHPGTSGFYEQYF.

Note on this clone: No DNA is shown, since the ends of the CDR3 on it are uncertain; the CDR3 is the one TCRdb lists. J is TRBJ1-5 and V is TRBV15. The V gene's germline CDR1 is LNHNV and CDR2 YYDKDF (reference sequence). The CDR3 adds up to 16 amino acids, both ends counted. The CDR3 sequence: CATSILGVLSNQPQHF.

V gene TRBV9 combines with J gene TRBJ1-3; D gene unclear. Trimming left V 0 bases short and J 4 bases short, with 11 bases between. This CDR3 has 15 residues. Per germline, CDR1 SGDLS and CDR2 YYNGEE. CDR3 sequence reads: CASSVEVGRGNTIYF. The DNA of the CDR3 is TGTGCCAGCAGCGTAGAGGTAGGGCGCGGAAACACCATATATTTT.

This sequence joins TRBV5-6 and TRBJ2-2; D may be TRBD1 (6 bases). CDR1 and CDR2 (germline): SGHDT, YYEEEE. This CDR3 is 15 amino acids long. Trimming pared 5 bases from V and 5 bases from J, leaving 16 bases between. The CDR3 sequence is CASSRQVLWTGELFF. The CDR3 nucleotides are TGTGCCAGCAGTCGACAGGTTTTATGGACCGGGGAGCTGTTTTTT.

The chain links TRBV27 to TRBJ2-4; D tentatively reads TRBD1 or TRBD2 (5 bases each). Germline V gives CDR1 MNHEY, CDR2 SMNVEV (reference sequence). CDR3 length equals 17 residues. V was shortened by 4 bases and J by 0 bases, with 16 bases between the two germline ends. The chain's CDR3 is CASSSLGTDLAKNIQYF. CDR3 bases: TGTGCCAGCAGTTCGCTCGGGACGGATCTAGCCAAAAACATTCAGTACTTC.

The chain is built from TRBV9 and TRBJ2-2; D gene ambiguous. Germline V gives CDR1 SGDLS, CDR2 YYNGEE. The CDR3 consists of 16 residues. With 1 base removed from V and 3 bases from J, the gap between germline ends came to 13 bases. CDR3 sequence reads: CASSVRPALDTGELFF. CDR3 nucleotide sequence: TGTGCCAGCAGCGTAAGACCGGCTTTGGACACCGGGGAGCTGTTTTTT.

The rearrangement links TRBV4-1 to TRBJ2-5; D gene ambiguous. V lost 1 base to trimming and J lost 5 bases, with 14 bases between them. Germline lookup yields CDR1 MGHRA and CDR2 YSYEKL. The CDR3 spans 15 residues. The CDR3 nucleotides are TGCGCCAGCAGCCAAGGAGTAGGGATAGGGGAGACCCAGTACTTC. This sequence encodes CASSQGVGIGETQYF.

A note on this clone: Other DNA variants within this sample encode the same CDR3. The V and J genes are TRBV2 and TRBJ2-5; TRBD1 agrees at 10 bases. The CDR3 covers 14 residues. Trimming removed 3 bases from V and 2 bases from J; junction bases left unmatched: 0. Germline CDR1 is SNHLY and CDR2 is FYNNEI. Here the CDR3 DNA reads TGTGCCAGCAGTGAGGGACAGGGGCAAGAGACCCAGTACTTC. Its protein is CASSEGQGQETQYF. Looking up the rest from reference TRBV2 and TRBJ2-5 gives the full variable domain: EPEVTQTPSHQVTQMGQEVILRCVPISNHLYFYWYRQILGQKVEFLVSFYNNEISEKSEIFDDQFSVERPDGSNFTLKIRSTKLEDSAMYFCASSEGQGQETQYFGPGTRLLVL.

In nucleotides, the CDR3 is TGCGCCAGCAGCCAGTCGGGGGACTACGAGCAGTACTTC. It translates to CASSQSGDYEQYF. J is TRBJ2-7 and V is TRBV4-3, with a tentative D call TRBD2 (6 bases). The CDR3 extends over 13 amino acids. The ends were cut back, 3 bases at V and 3 bases at J, with 9 bases in the middle. Germline V gene data show CDR1 as LGHNA and CDR2 as YSLEER.

To note about this clone: This sample includes further DNA sequences coding for the same CDR3. The chain has TRBV5-4 and TRBJ2-3, with D perhaps TRBD1 (5 bases). The CDR3 loop spans 13 amino acids. Germline CDR1 is SGHNT and CDR2 is YYREEE (reference sequence). Trimming left V 1 base short and J 4 bases short, with 7 bases between. DNA for the CDR3: TGTGCCAGCAGCTTGCGGACATCAGATACGCAGTATTTT. It is translated as CASSLRTSDTQYF.

The chain combines TRBV7-6 with TRBJ2-7, with 7 bases lining up with TRBD1. Germline assignment: CDR1 SGHVS and CDR2 FNYEAQ. The length of the CDR3 is 13 residues. J was trimmed by 3 bases and V by 5 bases; bases with no gene match: 4. This CDR3 is CASSAGDSYEQYF. The CDR3 DNA reads as TGTGCCAGCAGCGCCGGGGACAGCTACGAGCAGTACTTC. Full variable domain (missing parts from reference TRBV7-6 and TRBJ2-7): GAGVSQSPRYKVTKRGQDVALRCDPISGHVSLYWYRQALGQGPEFLTYFNYEAQQDKSGLPNDRFSAERPEGSISTLTIQRTEQRDSAMYRCASSAGDSYEQYFGPGTRLTVT.

The V gene is TRBV5-6, the J gene TRBJ2-1; D gene uncertain. Trimming took off 2 bases at V and 5 bases at J, with 8 bases between the two ends. The CDR3 runs to 13 residues. CDR1 and CDR2 from the germline V gene are SGHDT and YYEEEE. The CDR3 DNA reads as TGTGCCAGCAGCTTCCACCCGAACAATGAGCAGTTCTTC. It is translated as CASSFHPNNEQFF.

In DNA form, the CDR3 reads TGTGCCAGCACCGAGTGGGCGGGAGGGCAAGAGACCCAGTACTTC. Protein product: CASTEWAGGQETQYF. This rearrangement joins TRBV27 to TRBJ2-5, with 9 positions matching TRBD2. The CDR3 is 15 amino acids. From germline, CDR1 is MNHEY and CDR2 SMNVEV (reference sequence). The ends lost 7 bases at V and 2 bases at J; junction bases unmatched: 8.

This chain uses TRBV19 with TRBJ1-1; 7 nucleotides align to TRBD1. The CDR3 spans 13 residues. The germline gives CDR1 LNHDA, CDR2 SQIVND (reference sequence). The ends lost 4 bases at V and 6 bases at J; junction bases unmatched: 5. The CDR3 coding sequence is TGTGCCAGTAGTACTACAGGGGCGGCTGAAGCTTTCTTT. Amino acid sequence: CASSTTGAAEAFF.

V is TRBV2 and J is TRBJ2-5, with 15 nucleotides matching TRBD2. J was trimmed by 5 bases and V by 4 bases; bases with no gene match: 11. The length of the CDR3 is 18 residues. The germline CDR1 and CDR2 sequences are SNHLY and FYNNEI. CDR3 DNA: TGTGCCAGCAGTGTATGGACTAGCGGGGGGGCCGTAGATGAGACCCAGTACTTC. It encodes CASSVWTSGGAVDETQYF.

The J gene is TRBJ1-4, the V gene TRBV10-3; D remains ambiguous. The V gene's germline CDR1 is ENHRY and CDR2 SYGVKD. This CDR3 is 15 amino acids long. The V and J ends lost 0 bases and 5 bases respectively, with 10 bases between them. The CDR3 DNA is TGTGCCATCAGTGAGTCGATTGCAGGAAATGAAAAACTGTTTTTT. Translating gives CAISESIAGNEKLFF.

In regard to this clone: The same CDR3 also results from other DNA sequences found in this sample. J is TRBJ2-1 and V is TRBV30; 8 bases line up with TRBD2. The J segment lost 4 bases and the V segment lost 0 bases, leaving 2 bases of the junction unmatched. The CDR3 totals 14 residues. Per the germline V gene, CDR1 is GTSNPN and CDR2 is SVGIG (reference sequence). CDR3 loop: CAWSVGGGYNEQFF. In DNA form, the CDR3 reads TGTGCCTGGAGTGTCGGCGGGGGGTACAATGAGCAGTTCTTC.

The rearrangement uses TRBV6-6 and TRBJ2-7; no clear D gene. With 3 bases removed from V and 0 bases from J, the gap between germline ends came to 9 bases. The CDR3 length is 14 residues. The germline gives CDR1 MNHNY, CDR2 SVGAGI (reference sequence). The DNA for the CDR3 is TGTGCCAGCAGTTATCGGCAGGACTCCTACGAGCAGTACTTC. Translation: CASSYRQDSYEQYF.

V and J are TRBV27 and TRBJ2-5, with a possible D match to TRBD2 (6 bases). The V gene lost 6 bases and the J gene lost 2 bases, with 22 bases spanning the gap. This CDR3 is built from 17 residues. Germline CDR1 and CDR2: MNHEY and SMNVEV (reference sequence). The CDR3 protein is CASSLLRSGGGQETQYF. For the CDR3, the DNA is TGTGCCAGCAGCCTCCTTCGGTCAGGTGGGGGGCAAGAGACCCAGTACTTC.

The rearrangement joins TRBV10-3 to TRBJ2-7; D is undetermined. The germline gives CDR1 ENHRY, CDR2 SYGVKD. V was shortened by 4 bases and J by 1 base, with 8 bases between the two germline ends. This CDR3 is built from 13 residues. Here the CDR3 reads CAISVDESYEQYF. The CDR3, as DNA: TGTGCCATCAGTGTTGACGAATCCTACGAGCAGTACTTC.

This chain links TRBV6-5 with TRBJ1-2; 7 nucleotides align to TRBD1. The V segment lost 7 bases and the J segment 4 bases; nucleotides outside the gene matches: 6. Germline V gene sequence: CDR1 MNHEY, CDR2 SVGAGI. The CDR3 is 13 residues long. CDR3 nucleotides: TGTGCCAGCACTACAGGGGAGTCCTATGGCTACACCTTC. This translates into CASTTGESYGYTF.

J is TRBJ2-7 and V is TRBV9; 10 nucleotides line up with TRBD1. The junction had 11 bases not matched to a gene; V was cut back by 0 bases and J by 5 bases. The CDR3 sequence is 17 residues long. The germline V gene has CDR1 SGDLS and CDR2 YYNGEE. The CDR3 loop reads CASSVAGTGVYSDEQYF. The CDR3 DNA follows: TGTGCCAGCAGCGTAGCAGGGACAGGGGTATATTCTGACGAGCAGTACTTC.

A word on this clone: The same CDR3 is also encoded by other DNA sequences in this sample. This rearrangement joins TRBV2 to TRBJ2-3, with TRBD2 identical over 11 bases. The CDR3 sequence is 14 residues long. Germline-derived CDR1 and CDR2 are SNHLY and FYNNEI. The V and J ends lost 4 bases and 3 bases, in that order; junction bases with no gene match: 0. The CDR3, as DNA: TGTGCCAGCAGTGGACTAGCGGGGACAGATACGCAGTATTTT. The encoded protein is CASSGLAGTDTQYF.

The chain carries TRBV28 and TRBJ2-2, with 10 positions matching TRBD1. CDR3 length equals 16 residues. After removal of 4 bases from V and 2 bases from J, the junction contained 4 bases not matched to a gene. Germline values: CDR1 MDHEN, CDR2 SYDVKM. CDR3 in DNA: TGTGCCAGCAGTTGGGGGACAGGGGTCAACACCGGGGAGCTGTTTTTT. It specifies CASSWGTGVNTGELFF.